This T cell receptor beta chain was recorded in a study of blood T cell repertoires in COVID-19. At the level of the study: Sample material is recorded as cDNA or gDNA derived from T cells, B-cell-depleted T cells, or PBMCs.

In regard to this clone: Within the sample, other DNA sequences also encode this same CDR3.

Repertoires were generated with immunoSEQ multiplex PCR, while TCRdb's copy carries only in-frame clones and drops some. The sample includes about 150,000 clones, roughly nine tenths of them seen just once. CDR1 is SNHLY, CDR2 FYNNEI, per germline. Trimming stripped 1 base from V and 6 bases from J, with 7 bases between. The CDR3 runs to 14 residues. The V and J genes are TRBV2 and TRBJ1-6, with unresolved D. The origin of this receptor is a man in his forties or fifties with acute or convalescent COVID-19. The sample was peripheral blood. This CDR3 is CASSEGRINSPLHF. CDR3 in DNA: TGTGCCAGCAGTGAAGGCAGGATTAATTCACCCCTCCACTTT.